This TCR beta chain emerged from a study of T cell responses to AZD1222 COVID-19 vaccine. Notes on the study in general: The donor cohort was predominantly white British with a female majority, and clonal diversity may have been underestimated. Sampling that yielded the repertoires occurred only after the peak T cell response. Elevations in Spike-specific TCR breadth and depth followed administration of two AZD1222 doses. Only 5 or 6 people who got AZD1222 tested seropositive at baseline.

CDR1 is MNHNS and CDR2 is SASEGT in the germline V gene. Trimming pared 1 base from V and 1 base from J, leaving 7 bases between. The CDR3 contains 14 residues. For this clone: The antigen remains undetermined.

Libraries were prepared by immunoSEQ multiplex PCR; TCRdb keeps only in-frame clonotypes and omits some of them. The sample includes about 140,000 clones, 92% of them seen just once. This specimen was peripheral blood, taken on day 0 of AZD1222 vaccination. The origin of this receptor is an adult in good health. The chain links TRBV6-1 to TRBJ1-1; D uncertain. DNA of the CDR3: TGTGCCAGCAGTGAAGACCCTGCGAACACTGAAGCTTTCTTT. The encoded protein is CASSEDPANTEAFF.